One and the same sample provided the 2 T cell receptor beta chains below, sequenced in a study of CD4 and CD8 cells across lung adenocarcinoma regions. One entry per CDR3 protein results from TCRdb running MiXCR on the PCR reads. This table has approximately 10,000 distinct CDR3 sequences, approximately 50% appearing once. Sequenced material: CD8+ T cells from the margin of a lung tumor. Receptor source: a male donor with lung adenocarcinoma. The CD4 and CD8 labels of this study may be unreliable.

This clonotype has just one count. This chain uses TRBV7-2 with TRBJ2-5; TRBD1 aligns across 9 bases. With V trimmed by 5 bases and J by 5 bases, 6 bases remained unmatched. The germline CDR1 and CDR2 sequences are SGHTA and FQGNSA. This CDR3 comprises 14 residues. CDR3 residues: CASSLGTGRETQYF. CDR3 DNA sequence: TGTGCCAGCAGCCTCGGGACAGGGAGGGAGACCCAGTACTTC.

Worth noting for this clonotype: Sequence at one end of the junction differs from germline and may be a read error. This chain joins TRBV6-1 and TRBJ2-3; TRBD1 might be the D (6 bases). The J call may be incorrect, as the DNA end agrees better with TRBJ2-7. From germline, CDR1 is MNHNS and CDR2 SASEGT. The CDR3 totals 14 residues. CDR3 sequence: CASNGGPDKDTQYF. The CDR3 DNA follows: TGTGCGAGCAATGGGGGCCCGGACAAAGATACGCAGTACTTC.